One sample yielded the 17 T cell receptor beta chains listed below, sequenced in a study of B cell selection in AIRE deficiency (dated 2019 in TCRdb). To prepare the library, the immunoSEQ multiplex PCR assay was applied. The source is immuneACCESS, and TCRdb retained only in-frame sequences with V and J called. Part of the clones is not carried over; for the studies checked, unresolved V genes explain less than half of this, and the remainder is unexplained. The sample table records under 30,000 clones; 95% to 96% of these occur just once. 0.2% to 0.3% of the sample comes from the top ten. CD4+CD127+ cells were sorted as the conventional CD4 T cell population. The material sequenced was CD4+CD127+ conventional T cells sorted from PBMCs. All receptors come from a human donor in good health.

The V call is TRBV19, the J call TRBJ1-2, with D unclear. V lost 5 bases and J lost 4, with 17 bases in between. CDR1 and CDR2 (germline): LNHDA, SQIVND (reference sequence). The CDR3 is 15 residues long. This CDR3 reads CASSSGPNGGYGYTF. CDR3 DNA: TGTGCCAGTAGTTCCGGGCCCAACGGTGGCTATGGCTACACCTTC.

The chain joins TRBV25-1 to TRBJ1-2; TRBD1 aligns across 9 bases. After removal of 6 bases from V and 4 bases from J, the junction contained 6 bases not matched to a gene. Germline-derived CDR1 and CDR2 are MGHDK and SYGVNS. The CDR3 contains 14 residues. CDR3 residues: CASRPGQGPYGYTF. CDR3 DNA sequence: TGTGCCAGCAGACCGGGACAGGGCCCCTATGGCTACACCTTC.

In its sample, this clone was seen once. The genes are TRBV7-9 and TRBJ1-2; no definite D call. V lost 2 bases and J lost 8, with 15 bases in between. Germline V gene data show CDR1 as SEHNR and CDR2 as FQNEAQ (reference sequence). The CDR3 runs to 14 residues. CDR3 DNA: TGTGCCAGCAGCTTATCTGCTCGGAAGAACGGCTACACCTTC. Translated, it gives CASSLSARKNGYTF.

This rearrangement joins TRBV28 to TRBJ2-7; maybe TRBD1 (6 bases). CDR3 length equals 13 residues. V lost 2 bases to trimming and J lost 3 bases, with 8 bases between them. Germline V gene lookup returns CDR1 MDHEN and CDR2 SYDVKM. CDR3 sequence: CASSLTGYYEQYF. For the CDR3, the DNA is TGTGCCAGCAGTTTAACAGGGTACTACGAGCAGTACTTC.

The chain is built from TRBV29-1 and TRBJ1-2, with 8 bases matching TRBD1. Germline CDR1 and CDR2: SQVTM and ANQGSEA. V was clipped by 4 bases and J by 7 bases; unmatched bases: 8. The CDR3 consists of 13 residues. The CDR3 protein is CSVGRQGALGYTF. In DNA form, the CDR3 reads TGCAGCGTTGGTAGGCAGGGGGCCCTTGGCTACACCTTC.

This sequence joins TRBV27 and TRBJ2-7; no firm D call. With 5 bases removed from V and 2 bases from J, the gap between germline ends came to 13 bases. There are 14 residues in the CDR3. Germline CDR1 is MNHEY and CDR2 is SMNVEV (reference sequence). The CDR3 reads CASSEAEKPYEQYF. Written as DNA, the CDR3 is TGTGCCAGCAGTGAGGCGGAAAAGCCCTACGAGCAGTACTTC.

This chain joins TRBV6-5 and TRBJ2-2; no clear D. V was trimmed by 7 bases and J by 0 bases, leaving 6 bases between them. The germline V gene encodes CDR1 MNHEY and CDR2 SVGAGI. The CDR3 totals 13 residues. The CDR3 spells CASTRANTGELFF. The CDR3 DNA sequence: TGTGCCAGCACGCGCGCGAACACCGGGGAGCTGTTTTTT.

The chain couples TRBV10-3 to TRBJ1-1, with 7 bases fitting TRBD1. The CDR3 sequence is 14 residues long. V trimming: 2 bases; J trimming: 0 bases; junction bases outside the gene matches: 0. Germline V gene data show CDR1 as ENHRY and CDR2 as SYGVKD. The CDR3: CAISEGTVNTEAFF. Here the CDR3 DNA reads TGTGCCATCAGTGAGGGGACAGTGAACACTGAAGCTTTCTTT.

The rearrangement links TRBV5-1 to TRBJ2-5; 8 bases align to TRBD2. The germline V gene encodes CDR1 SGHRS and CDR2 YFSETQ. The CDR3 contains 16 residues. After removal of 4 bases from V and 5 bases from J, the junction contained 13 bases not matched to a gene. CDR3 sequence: CASSLRLATSGETQYF. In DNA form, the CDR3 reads TGCGCCAGCAGCCTAAGACTAGCGACCTCCGGCGAGACCCAGTACTTC.

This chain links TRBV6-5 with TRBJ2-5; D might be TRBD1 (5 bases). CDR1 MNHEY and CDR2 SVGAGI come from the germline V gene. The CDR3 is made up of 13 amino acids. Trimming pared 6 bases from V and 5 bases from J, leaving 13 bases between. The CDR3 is CASRKGWPETQYF. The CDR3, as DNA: TGTGCCAGCAGAAAGGGGTGGCCGGAGACCCAGTACTTC.

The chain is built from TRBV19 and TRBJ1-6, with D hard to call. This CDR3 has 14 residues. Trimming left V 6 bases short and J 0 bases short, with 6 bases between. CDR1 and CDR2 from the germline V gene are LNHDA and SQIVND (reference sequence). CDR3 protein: CASRQSSYNSPLHF. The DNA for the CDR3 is TGTGCCAGTAGACAGAGCTCCTATAATTCACCCCTCCACTTT.

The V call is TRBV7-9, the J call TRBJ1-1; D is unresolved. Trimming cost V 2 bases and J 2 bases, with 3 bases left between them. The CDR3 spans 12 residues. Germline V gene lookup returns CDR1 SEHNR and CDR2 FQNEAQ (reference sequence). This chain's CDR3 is CASSLTNTEAFF. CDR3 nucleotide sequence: TGTGCCAGCAGCTTAACCAACACTGAAGCTTTCTTT. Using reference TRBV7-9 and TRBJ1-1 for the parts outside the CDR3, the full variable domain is DTGVSQNPRHKITKRGQNVTFRCDPISEHNRLYWYRQTLGQGPEFLTYFQNEAQLEKSRLLSDRFSAERPKGSFSTLEIQRTEQGDSAMYLCASSLTNTEAFFGQGTRLTVV.

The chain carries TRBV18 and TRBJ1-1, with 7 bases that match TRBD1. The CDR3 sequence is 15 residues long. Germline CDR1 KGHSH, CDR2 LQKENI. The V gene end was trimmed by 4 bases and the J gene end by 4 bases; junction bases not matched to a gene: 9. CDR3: CASSLHEGAGTEAFF. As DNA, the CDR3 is TGTGCCAGCTCACTACACGAGGGGGCAGGCACTGAAGCTTTCTTT.

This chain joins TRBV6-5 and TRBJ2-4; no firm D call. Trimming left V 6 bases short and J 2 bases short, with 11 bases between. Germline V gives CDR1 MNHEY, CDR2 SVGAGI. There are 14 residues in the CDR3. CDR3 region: CASSFKITKNIQYF. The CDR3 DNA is TGTGCCAGCAGCTTTAAAATAACCAAAAACATTCAGTACTTC.

CDR3 sequence (DNA): TGCGCCAGCTTGGAGGGCGCTGGGTCGACTGAAGCTTTCTTT. It translates to CASLEGAGSTEAFF. The gene calls are TRBV5-1 and TRBJ1-1; no definite D call. V lost 7 bases to trimming and J lost 5 bases, with 18 bases between them. Germline V gene data show CDR1 as SGHRS and CDR2 as YFSETQ. There are 14 residues in the CDR3.

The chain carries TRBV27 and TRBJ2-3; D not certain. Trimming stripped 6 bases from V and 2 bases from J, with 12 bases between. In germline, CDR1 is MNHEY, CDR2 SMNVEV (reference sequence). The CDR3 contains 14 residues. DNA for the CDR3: TGTGCCAGCAGCCTTACAATTCCCACAGATACGCAGTATTTT. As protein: CASSLTIPTDTQYF.

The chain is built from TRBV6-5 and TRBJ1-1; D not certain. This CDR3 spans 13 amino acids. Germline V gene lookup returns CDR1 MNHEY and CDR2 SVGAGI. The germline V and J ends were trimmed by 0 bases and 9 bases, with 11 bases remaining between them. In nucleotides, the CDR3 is TGTGCCAGCAGTTACTCGAATCCCAAACAAGCTTTCTTT. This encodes CASSYSNPKQAFF.